This TCR beta chain was identified during a study of blood T cell repertoires in COVID-19. Study summary: T cells, B-cell-depleted T cells, or PBMCs provided the cDNA or gDNA that served as material.

Those who participated ranged in age from about 18 to 89 years and resided in approximately 26 US areas. The germline V gene encodes CDR1 SQVTM and CDR2 ANQGSEA. V was clipped by 4 bases and J by 3 bases; unmatched bases: 5. The CDR3 is 15 residues long. Using immunoSEQ multiplex PCR, the repertoire was profiled, and TCRdb retains in-frame clones only, with some absent. The sample carries hundreds of thousands of clones, roughly 85% recorded once. J is TRBJ2-2 and V is TRBV29-1; 10 nucleotides match TRBD2. The receptor's source is a woman between 35 and 50 years old who had recovered from COVID-19. Sample: PBMCs or T cells enriched from blood (not recorded which). The CDR3 DNA is TGCAGCGTTGGGGTCCTAGCGGGAGACACCGGGGAGCTGTTTTTT. It yields the protein CSVGVLAGDTGELFF.